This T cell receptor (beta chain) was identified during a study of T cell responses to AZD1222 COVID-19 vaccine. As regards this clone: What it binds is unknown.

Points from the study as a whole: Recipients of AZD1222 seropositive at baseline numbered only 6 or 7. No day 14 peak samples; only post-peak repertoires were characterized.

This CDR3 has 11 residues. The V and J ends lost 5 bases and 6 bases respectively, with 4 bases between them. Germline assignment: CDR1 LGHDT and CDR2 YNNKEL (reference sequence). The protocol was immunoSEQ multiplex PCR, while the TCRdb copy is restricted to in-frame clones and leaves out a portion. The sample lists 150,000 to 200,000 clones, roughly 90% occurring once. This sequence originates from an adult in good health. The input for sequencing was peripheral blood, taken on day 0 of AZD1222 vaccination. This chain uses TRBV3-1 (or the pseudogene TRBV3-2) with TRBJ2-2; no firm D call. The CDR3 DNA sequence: TGTGCCAGCAGCTCCGCCGGGGAGCTGTTTTTT. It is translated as CASSSAGELFF.